This record concerns one T cell receptor beta chain sequence. Which antigen it targets is not known. No base qualities exist here, and no much larger clone lies one base off it. Per the publication, the treatment or condition label means: over 15 received Ad26.COV2.S at low or high dose, single or two shots; roughly 5 received placebo; per-sample allocation not given. Repertoires of vaccine and placebo recipients were sequenced from samples taken on day 63 after the first injection. Between 29 July and 7 August 2020, Cohort 1b enrolled approximately 26 adults aged 18-55 years at one site in Boston, USA. Ad26.COV2.S was a replication-incompetent adenovirus type 26 vector expressing a prefusion-stabilized SARS-CoV-2 spike protein from the original Wuhan strain. The immunoSEQ Assay was the method used to sequence TCRbeta CDR3 regions. After extraction, genomic DNA underwent amplification by bias-controlled multiplex PCR, followed by high-throughput sequencing. As for how the authors treated the data: Collapsing and filtering of sequences were performed to quantify the absolute abundance of each unique TCRbeta CDR3 region. Usable DNA was measured by amplifying reference genes present in all nucleated cells, and TCRbeta template counts were normalized to that usable DNA to estimate T cell fraction. Repertoire TCRs were annotated as SARS-CoV-2-specific by exact matching of V gene, CDR3 amino acid sequence and J gene to a known reactive TCR set. The reference SARS-CoV-2 TCR set was obtained from MIRA and was filtered for enrichment in COVID-19-positive ImmuneCODE repertoires, whereby public or cross-reactive TCRs were removed. Using the MIRA antigens, annotated TCRs were further analysed by specific ORF or by position within an ORF. Breadth was defined as annotated unique rearrangements over total unique productive rearrangements; depth was the summed frequency of those rearrangements. Group comparisons of TCR breadth used two-sided Wilcoxon rank-sum tests. Held by TCRdb, this immuneACCESS table contains in-frame sequences only and omits some clones. Under half of the omission traces to an unresolved V gene where checked; the cause of the rest is unknown. D and trimming come from the DNA, and the V and J calls and clone size come from that table. The sample table shows approximately 420,000 clones, and about 85% are seen once. Jointly, the top ten make up 3.5% of the sample.

This specimen belongs to a study of Ad26.COV2.S vaccination and SARS-CoV-2 variants (dated by TCRdb to about 2021). Turning to the overall study: Donors in the vaccine arm were drawn from COV1001, a multicentre, randomized, double-blind, placebo-controlled phase I-IIa trial testing Ad26.COV2.S in healthy adults. Ad26.COV2.S was administered intramuscularly at a dose of 5x10^10 or 1x10^11 viral particles, either as one shot or as two shots given 56 days apart. Sequencing of the TCRbeta repertoire served to evaluate the specificity and breadth of SARS-CoV-2-reactive T cell receptors following Ad26.COV2.S vaccination. A total of 32 samples were included in the TCR-sequenced set, comprising some 20 Ad26.COV2.S vaccine recipients, 5 placebo recipients and 8 SARS-CoV-2 convalescent individuals. Trial participants were randomized into five groups of five: low-dose or high-dose Ad26.COV2.S given once or twice, or placebo on both occasions. Throughout the experiments and outcome assessment, investigators stayed blinded to trial group allocation. Overall study outcomes, separate from this receptor: After vaccination, spike-specific CD8+ and CD4+ T cell responses were reported to show substantial breadth. Higher spike-specific TCR breadth was observed in Ad26.COV2.S recipients than in placebo recipients (P = 0.0014). The authors noted that total T cell responses may have been underestimated by the TCR breadth and depth analyses. The study was not powered for comparison of responses between vaccine doses or regimens. Comparable non-spike TCR breadth was observed between vaccine and placebo recipients, consistent with only spike being contained in the vaccine.

The CDR3 covers 14 residues, taking in both the cysteine and the phenylalanine. Of all the DNA, just the CDR3 is kept, 42 bases in frame from base 1. CDR1 and CDR2 (SEHNR, FQNEAQ) derive from the germline V gene (reference sequence). V ends up 0 bases short and J 5 bases short, with an unmatched junction base count of 4. The sample in question was peripheral blood, obtained in a trial of Ad26.COV2.S vaccine versus placebo. The origin of this receptor is a person between 18 and 59 years old who received the Ad26.COV2.S COVID-19 vaccine or a placebo. The rearranged segments are TRBV7-9 and TRBJ2-7, with 7 junctional bases fitting TRBD1. CDR3 protein: CASSLAGGKDEQYF. The sequenced DNA is TGTGCCAGCAGCTTAGCAGGGGGCAAGGACGAGCAGTACTTC.